This T cell receptor (beta chain) emerged from a study of vaccination and CD4 T cells after COVID-19. Across the whole study: Taking of post-vaccine samples occurred a median approximately 72 days after dose two (range 14 to 241).

The CDR3 is 15 residues long. Per germline, CDR1 LNHDA and CDR2 SQIVND (reference sequence). With V trimmed by 4 bases and J by 3 bases, 5 bases remained unmatched. There are a few counts of this clonotype. Antigen: not known. Study results and limitations: Median numbers of SARS-CoV-2-reactive clonotypes increased from approximately 21 to 40 (not a significant change).

Treatment indicated: approximately 9-day PBMC culture with coronavirus spike peptide pools or control peptides (ViraFEST assay). Cultured CD4+ T cells had their DNA profiled by the Oncomine TCR Beta short-read assay. TCRdb called the PCR reads again in MiXCR, with one record for every CDR3 protein. Counted here are over 11,000 distinct CDR3 sequences, 21% occurring once; the ten biggest clones make up approximately 16%. Sequencing was performed on cultured CD4+ T cells from blood. This receptor was taken from a human donor with COVID-19. The V gene is TRBV19, the J gene TRBJ2-7; 11 bases fit TRBD1. CDR3 DNA: TGTGCCAGTAGTAGGGGACAGGGGGTAGGCTACGAGCAGTACTTC. Its translation: CASSRGQGVGYEQYF. Full variable domain (remainder filled in from reference TRBV19 and TRBJ2-7): DGGITQSPKYLFRKEGQNVTLSCEQNLNHDAMYWYRQDPGQGLRLIYYSQIVNDFQKGDIAEGYSVSREKKESFPLTVTSAQKNPTAFYLCASSRGQGVGYEQYFGPGTRLTVT.